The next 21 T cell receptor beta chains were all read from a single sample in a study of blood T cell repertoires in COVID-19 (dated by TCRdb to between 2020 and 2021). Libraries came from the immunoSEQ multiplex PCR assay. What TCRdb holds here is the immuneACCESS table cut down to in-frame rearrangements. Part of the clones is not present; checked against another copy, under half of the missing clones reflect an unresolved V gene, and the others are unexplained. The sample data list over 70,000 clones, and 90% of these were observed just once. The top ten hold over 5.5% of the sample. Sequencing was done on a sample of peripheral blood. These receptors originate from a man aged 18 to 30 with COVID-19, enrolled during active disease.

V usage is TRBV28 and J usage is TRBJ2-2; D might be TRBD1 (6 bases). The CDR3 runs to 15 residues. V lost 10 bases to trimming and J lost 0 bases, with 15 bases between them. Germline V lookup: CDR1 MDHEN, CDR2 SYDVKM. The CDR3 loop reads CANCKGDTNTGELFF. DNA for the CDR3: TGTGCCAATTGTAAGGGGGATACGAACACCGGGGAGCTGTTTTTT.

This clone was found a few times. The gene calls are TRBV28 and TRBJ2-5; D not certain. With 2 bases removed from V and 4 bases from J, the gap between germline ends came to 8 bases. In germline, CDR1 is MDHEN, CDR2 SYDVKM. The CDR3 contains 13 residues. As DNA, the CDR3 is TGTGCCAGCAGTTTAAAGAGAAGAGAGACCCAGTACTTC. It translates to CASSLKRRETQYF.

The CDR3 bases are TGTGCCACCAGCGCCCAGGGCACCATATATTTT. Translating gives CATSAQGTIYF. This rearrangement joins TRBV24-1 to TRBJ1-3, with D possibly TRBD1 on 5 matching bases. Germline V gene sequence: CDR1 KGHDR, CDR2 SFDVKD. Between the trimmed V and J ends, which lost 7 bases and 9 bases, there was a span of 9 bases. The length of the CDR3 is 11 residues.

CDR3 loop: CASSLVSGSNTGELFF. CDR3 DNA sequence: TGTGCCAGCAGCTTAGTGAGCGGTTCTAACACCGGGGAGCTGTTTTTT. V gene TRBV7-8 combines with J gene TRBJ2-2; TRBD2 is a possible D gene (5 bases). The germline gives CDR1 SGHVS, CDR2 FQNEAQ. The CDR3 is 16 residues long. Trimming shortened V by 1 base and J by 2 bases, and 11 bases separated the two germline ends.

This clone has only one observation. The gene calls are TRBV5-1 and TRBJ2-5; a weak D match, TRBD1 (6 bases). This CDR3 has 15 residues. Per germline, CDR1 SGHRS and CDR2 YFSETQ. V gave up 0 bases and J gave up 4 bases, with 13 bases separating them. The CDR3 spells CASSLATGLRETQYF. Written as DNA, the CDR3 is TGCGCCAGCAGCTTGGCGACAGGACTGAGAGAGACCCAGTACTTC.

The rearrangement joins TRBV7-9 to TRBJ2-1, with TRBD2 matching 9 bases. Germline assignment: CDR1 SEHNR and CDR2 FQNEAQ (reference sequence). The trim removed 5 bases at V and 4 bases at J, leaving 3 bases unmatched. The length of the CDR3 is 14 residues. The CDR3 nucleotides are TGTGCCAGCAGCGAGACTAGCGGATACAATGAGCAGTTCTTC. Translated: CASSETSGYNEQFF.

The CDR3 region has the DNA TGTGCCAGCAGCCAAGGTACGGGACTAGCCTTCAATGAGCAGTTCTTC. Translation gives CASSQGTGLAFNEQFF. The V and J genes are TRBV14 and TRBJ2-1; 9 bases align to TRBD2. The J segment lost 6 bases and the V segment lost 1 base, leaving 7 bases of the junction unmatched. The CDR3 consists of 16 residues. Germline CDR1 and CDR2: SGHDN and FVKESK.

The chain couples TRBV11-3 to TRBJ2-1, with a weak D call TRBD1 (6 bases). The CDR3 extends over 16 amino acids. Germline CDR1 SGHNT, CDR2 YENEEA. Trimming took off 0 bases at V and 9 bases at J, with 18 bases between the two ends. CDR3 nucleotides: TGTGCCAGCAGCTTAGATGGGGGCGCGGGTCGTATTGAGCAGTTCTTC. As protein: CASSLDGGAGRIEQFF.

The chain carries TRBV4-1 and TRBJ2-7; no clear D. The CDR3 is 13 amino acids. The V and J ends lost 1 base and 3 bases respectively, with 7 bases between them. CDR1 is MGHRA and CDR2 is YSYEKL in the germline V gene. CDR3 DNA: TGCGCCAGCAGCCAAGGTACTTACTACGAGCAGTACTTC. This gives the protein CASSQGTYYEQYF.

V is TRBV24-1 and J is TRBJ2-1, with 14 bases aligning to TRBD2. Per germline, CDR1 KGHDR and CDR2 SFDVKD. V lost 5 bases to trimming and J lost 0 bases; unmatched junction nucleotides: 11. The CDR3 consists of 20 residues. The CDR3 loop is CATSGQTSGTSGSSYNEQFF. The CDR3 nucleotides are TGTGCCACCAGTGGCCAGACAAGCGGGACTAGCGGGAGCTCCTACAATGAGCAGTTCTTC.

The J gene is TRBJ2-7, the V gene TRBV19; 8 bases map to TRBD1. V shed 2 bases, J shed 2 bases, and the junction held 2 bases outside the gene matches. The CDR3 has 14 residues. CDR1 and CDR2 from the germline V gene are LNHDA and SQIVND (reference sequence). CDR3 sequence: CASSITQGAYEQYF. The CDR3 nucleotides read TGTGCCAGTAGTATAACACAGGGGGCCTACGAGCAGTACTTC.

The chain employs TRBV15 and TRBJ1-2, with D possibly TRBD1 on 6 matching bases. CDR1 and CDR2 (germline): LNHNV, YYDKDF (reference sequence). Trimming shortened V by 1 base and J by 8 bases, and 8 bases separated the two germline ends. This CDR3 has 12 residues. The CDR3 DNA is TGTGCCACCAGCAGAGGAACAGGGGGCTACACCTTC. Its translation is CATSRGTGGYTF.

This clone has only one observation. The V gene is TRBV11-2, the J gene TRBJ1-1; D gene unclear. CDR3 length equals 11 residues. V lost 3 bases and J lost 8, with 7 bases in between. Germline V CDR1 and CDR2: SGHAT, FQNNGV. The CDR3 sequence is CASSFGVEAFF. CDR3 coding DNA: TGTGCCAGCAGCTTCGGAGTAGAAGCTTTCTTT.

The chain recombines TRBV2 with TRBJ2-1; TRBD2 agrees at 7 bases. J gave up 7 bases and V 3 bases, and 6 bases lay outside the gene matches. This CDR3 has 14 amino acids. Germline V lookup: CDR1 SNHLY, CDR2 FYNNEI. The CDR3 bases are TGTGCCAGCAGTGATACGGGAGGTGGGAATGAGCAGTTCTTC. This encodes CASSDTGGGNEQFF.

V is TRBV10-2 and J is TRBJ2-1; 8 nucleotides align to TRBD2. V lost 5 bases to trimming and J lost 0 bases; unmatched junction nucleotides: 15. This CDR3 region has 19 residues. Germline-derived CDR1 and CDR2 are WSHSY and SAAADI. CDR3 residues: CASSPTRFSGTLSYNEQFF. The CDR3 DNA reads TGCGCCAGCAGTCCGACAAGATTTAGCGGGACTCTCTCCTACAATGAGCAGTTCTTC.

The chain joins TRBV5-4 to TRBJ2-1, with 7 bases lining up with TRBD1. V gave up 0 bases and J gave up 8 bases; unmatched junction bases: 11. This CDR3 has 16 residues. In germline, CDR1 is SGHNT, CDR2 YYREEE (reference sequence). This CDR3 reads CASSLGDSLAGDEQFF. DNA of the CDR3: TGTGCCAGCAGCTTGGGGGACAGTCTTGCCGGCGATGAGCAGTTCTTC.

CDR3 sequence reads: CASSIRGTLNTEAFF. CDR3 nucleotides: TGTGCCAGTAGTATCAGGGGGACACTTAACACTGAAGCTTTCTTT. The V and J genes are TRBV19 and TRBJ1-1, with 7 bases that match TRBD1. The V and J ends lost 3 bases and 2 bases, in that order; junction bases with no gene match: 6. From germline, CDR1 is LNHDA and CDR2 SQIVND (reference sequence). The CDR3 contains 15 residues.

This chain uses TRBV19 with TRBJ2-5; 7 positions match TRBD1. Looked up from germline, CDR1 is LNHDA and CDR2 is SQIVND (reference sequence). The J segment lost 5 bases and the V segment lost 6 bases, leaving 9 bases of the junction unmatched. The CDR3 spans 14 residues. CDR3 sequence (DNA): TGTGCCAGTAGCGTGACAGGGTTGGTCGAGACCCAGTACTTC. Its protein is CASSVTGLVETQYF. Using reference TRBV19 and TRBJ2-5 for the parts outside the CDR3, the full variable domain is DGGITQSPKYLFRKEGQNVTLSCEQNLNHDAMYWYRQDPGQGLRLIYYSQIVNDFQKGDIAEGYSVSREKKESFPLTVTSAQKNPTAFYLCASSVTGLVETQYFGPGTRLLVL.

In DNA, the CDR3 is TGTGCCAGCTCACCGCCGACTGGTTCCTACGAGCAGTACTTC. Residues: CASSPPTGSYEQYF. This chain links TRBV18 with TRBJ2-7; D gene ambiguous. Trimming removed 3 bases at V and 1 base at J, with 10 bases between. Germline V gene sequence: CDR1 KGHSH, CDR2 LQKENI. The CDR3 loop spans 14 amino acids.

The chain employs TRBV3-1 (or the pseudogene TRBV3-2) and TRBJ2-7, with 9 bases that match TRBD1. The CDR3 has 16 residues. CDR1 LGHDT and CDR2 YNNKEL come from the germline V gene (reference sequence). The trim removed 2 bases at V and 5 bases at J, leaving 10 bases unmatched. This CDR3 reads CASSQTLGTGFHEQYF. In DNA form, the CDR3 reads TGTGCCAGCAGCCAAACCCTCGGGACAGGGTTCCACGAGCAGTACTTC.

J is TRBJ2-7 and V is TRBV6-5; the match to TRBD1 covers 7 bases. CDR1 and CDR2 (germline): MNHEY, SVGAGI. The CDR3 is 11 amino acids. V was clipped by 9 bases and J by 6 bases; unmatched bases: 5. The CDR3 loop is CASMTGSEQYF. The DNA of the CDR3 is TGTGCCAGTATGACAGGGTCCGAGCAGTACTTC.